Listed here are 21 T cell receptor beta chains from one sample, sequenced in a study of blood T cell repertoires in COVID-19. Generated by immunoSEQ multiplex PCR, the TCRdb table keeps only in-frame clones and is missing some. The sample lists about 250,000 clones, approximately 85% seen once, with approximately 5.1% in the top ten. The sequenced sample consisted of peripheral blood. The receptors were sampled from a man aged 45-65 years with COVID-19, enrolled during active disease.

This rearrangement joins TRBV30 to TRBJ2-5, with D maybe TRBD2 (5 bases). CDR3 length: 13 residues. The ends were cut back, 2 bases at V and 6 bases at J, with 13 bases in the middle. Germline V gives CDR1 GTSNPN, CDR2 SVGIG (reference sequence). The CDR3 here is CAWSRGLAKTQYF. DNA for the CDR3: TGTGCCTGGAGTAGAGGGCTGGCAAAGACCCAGTACTTC.

The gene calls are TRBV19 and TRBJ1-4; the D gene is possibly TRBD1 (5 bases). The V and J ends lost 3 bases and 8 bases respectively, with 10 bases between them. The CDR3 has 13 residues. Germline V gene data show CDR1 as LNHDA and CDR2 as SQIVND (reference sequence). The DNA for the CDR3 is TGTGCCAGTAGTATCCGGAGGGGCGAAAAACTGTTTTTT. Encoded protein: CASSIRRGEKLFF. The variable domain in full, with the rest retrieved from reference TRBV19 and TRBJ1-4, is DGGITQSPKYLFRKEGQNVTLSCEQNLNHDAMYWYRQDPGQGLRLIYYSQIVNDFQKGDIAEGYSVSREKKESFPLTVTSAQKNPTAFYLCASSIRRGEKLFFGSGTQLSVL.

The CDR3: CASSLGARTSEETQYF. DNA for the CDR3: TGTGCCAGCAGCTTGGGGGCCAGGACTAGCGAAGAGACCCAGTACTTC. V gene TRBV11-3 combines with J gene TRBJ2-5, with 9 nucleotides matching TRBD2. V trimming: 3 bases; J trimming: 3 bases; junction bases outside the gene matches: 8. This CDR3 comprises 16 residues. Germline V gene sequence: CDR1 SGHNT, CDR2 YENEEA. The full variable domain, rest sourced from reference TRBV11-3 and TRBJ2-5, is EAGVVQSPRYKIIEKKQPVAFWCNPISGHNTLYWYLQNLGQGPELLIRYENEEAVDDSQLPKDRFSAERLKGVDSTLKIQPAELGDSAVYLCASSLGARTSEETQYFGPGTRLLVL.

This clone was seen just once. DNA for the CDR3: TGTGCCAGCAGCTTAATGTTGAGGGACAATCAGCCCCAGCATTTT. Its translation: CASSLMLRDNQPQHF. This chain links TRBV7-2 with TRBJ1-5; D gene unclear. From germline, CDR1 is SGHTA and CDR2 FQGNSA. With 2 bases removed from V and 3 bases from J, the gap between germline ends came to 11 bases. CDR3 length: 15 amino acids.

The chain joins TRBV10-2 to TRBJ2-1, with 7 positions matching TRBD2. J was trimmed by 5 bases and V by 6 bases; bases with no gene match: 10. Germline V CDR1 and CDR2: WSHSY, SAAADI. CDR3 length: 15 amino acids. The CDR3 DNA reads TGCGCCAGCAGCCCGGGACTACGACAACACAATGAGCAGTTCTTC. This sequence encodes CASSPGLRQHNEQFF.

This chain connects TRBV29-1 to TRBJ1-1; D is unresolved. V lost 4 bases and J 3 bases, leaving 12 bases between the germline ends. CDR3 length equals 13 residues. The V gene's germline CDR1 is SQVTM and CDR2 ANQGSEA. Here the CDR3 DNA reads TGCAGCGTTGGAGGAGGCCGGGACACTGAAGCTTTCTTT. Translation gives CSVGGGRDTEAFF.

To note about this clone: A much larger clone is a single base away; this may be a read error. J is TRBJ1-2 and V is TRBV5-1; TRBD1 might be the D (6 bases). The CDR3 extends over 13 amino acids. Trimming stripped 0 bases from V and 4 bases from J, with 7 bases between. Germline V gives CDR1 SGHRS, CDR2 YFSETQ. For the CDR3, the DNA is TGCGCCAGCAGCTTGGGGACAGTCTATGGCTACACCTTC. Translating gives CASSLGTVYGYTF.

The CDR3 DNA follows: TGTGCCAGCAGCTTAGTAGGCGGGGGTGGCTACACCTTC. This encodes CASSLVGGGGYTF. The chain uses TRBV7-8 and TRBJ1-2, with D tentatively TRBD1 (5 bases). V was clipped by 1 base and J by 7 bases, with 10 bases between them. CDR1 SGHVS and CDR2 FQNEAQ come from the germline V gene. This CDR3 has 13 residues. Together with reference TRBV7-8 and TRBJ1-2, the CDR3 gives the full variable domain: GAGVSQSPRYKVAKRGQDVALRCDPISGHVSLFWYQQALGQGPEFLTYFQNEAQLDKSGLPSDRFFAERPEGSVSTLKIQRTQQEDSAVYLCASSLVGGGGYTFGSGTRLTVV.

This chain joins TRBV5-4 and TRBJ2-2; TRBD2 is a possible D gene (5 bases). This CDR3 has 13 amino acids. Germline assignment: CDR1 SGHNT and CDR2 YYREEE (reference sequence). V was shortened by 7 bases and J by 1 base, with 8 bases between the two germline ends. The CDR3, as DNA: TGTGCCAGCCGGGGTCGGAACACCGGGGAGCTGTTTTTT. It yields the protein CASRGRNTGELFF. Filled out from reference TRBV5-4 and TRBJ2-2, the complete variable domain reads ETGVTQSPTHLIKTRGQQVTLRCSSQSGHNTVSWYQQALGQGPQFIFQYYREEENGRGNFPPRFSGLQFPNYSSELNVNALELDDSALYLCASRGRNTGELFFGEGSRLTVL.

CDR3 sequence (DNA): TGTGCCAGCAGTGACTCGCCAGGGAGGGCGAATAATTCACCCCTCCACTTT. This sequence encodes CASSDSPGRANNSPLHF. The rearrangement joins TRBV6-4 to TRBJ1-6, with a possible D match to TRBD1 (5 bases). In germline, CDR1 is MRHNA, CDR2 SNTAGT. V was cut by 0 bases and J by 5 bases, with 14 bases left in between. CDR3 size: 17 residues.

The CDR3 loop reads CASGEASTGYGYTF. The CDR3 region has the DNA TGTGCTAGTGGTGAAGCCTCGACAGGGTATGGCTACACCTTC. This chain uses TRBV12-5 with TRBJ1-2; 7 bases align to TRBD1. The CDR3 sequence is 14 residues long. Germline V gives CDR1 LGHNT, CDR2 FRNRAP. V lost 5 bases and J lost 5; bases outside the gene matches: 8.

V and J are TRBV6-6 and TRBJ2-7, with a tentative D call TRBD2 (7 bases). The germline CDR1 and CDR2 sequences are MNHNY and SVGAGI (reference sequence). The CDR3 is 15 amino acids. V was shortened by 6 bases and J by 4 bases, with 19 bases between the two germline ends. CDR3: CASRLTARGGYEQYF. CDR3 DNA: TGTGCCAGCAGATTGACAGCGAGGGGGGGATACGAGCAGTACTTC.

The genes are TRBV28 and TRBJ1-2; TRBD1 agrees at 7 bases. CDR1 and CDR2 (germline): MDHEN, SYDVKM. The ends lost 4 bases at V and 0 bases at J; junction bases unmatched: 14. This CDR3 region has 18 residues. CDR3 coding DNA: TGTGCCAGCAGTTCTACCTACCTCCACAGGGGCACTAACTATGGCTACACCTTC. It codes for CASSSTYLHRGTNYGYTF.

This rearrangement joins TRBV5-8 to TRBJ1-1, with 8 bases matching TRBD1. J lost 1 base, V lost 0 bases, and 11 bases had no gene match. The CDR3 contains 18 residues. The germline V gene encodes CDR1 SGHTS and CDR2 YDEGEE. CDR3 nucleotides: TGTGCCAGCAGCTTGGATTGGGGCCGGGACAGGACGAACACTGAAGCTTTCTTT. It specifies CASSLDWGRDRTNTEAFF.

The chain recombines TRBV4-1 with TRBJ1-6, with a tentative D call TRBD1 (5 bases). Trimming took 0 bases from V and 10 from J, leaving 13 bases between them. The CDR3 contains 15 residues. Germline loops: CDR1 MGHRA, CDR2 YSYEKL. For the CDR3, the DNA is TGCGCCAGCAGCCAAGAAGGGTCCAGGGAATCACCCCTCCACTTT. Translated: CASSQEGSRESPLHF.

This chain uses TRBV11-2 with TRBJ1-6; 8 nucleotides align to TRBD1. Germline V gene sequence: CDR1 SGHAT, CDR2 FQNNGV. V was pared by 5 bases and J by 7 bases, with 7 bases of the junction left unmatched. The CDR3 loop spans 15 amino acids. In DNA, the CDR3 is TGTGCCAGCAGCACCGGGACAGGCATAAATTCACCCCTCCACTTT. This gives the protein CASSTGTGINSPLHF. Full variable domain (outside the CDR3, taken from reference TRBV11-2 and TRBJ1-6): EAGVAQSPRYKIIEKRQSVAFWCNPISGHATLYWYQQILGQGPKLLIQFQNNGVVDDSQLPKDRFSAERLKGVDSTLKIQPAKLEDSAVYLCASSTGTGINSPLHFGNGTRLTVT.

The rearrangement links TRBV7-9 to TRBJ1-1, with D unclear. V dropped 0 bases and J dropped 0 bases, with 14 bases sitting between them. The CDR3 has 17 residues. The germline V gene has CDR1 SEHNR and CDR2 FQNEAQ (reference sequence). The CDR3 DNA reads TGTGCCAGCAGCTTAGCGCTAGCGTTGGAGTTGAACACTGAAGCTTTCTTT. Amino acid sequence: CASSLALALELNTEAFF.

V is TRBV4-1 and J is TRBJ1-2; a possible D gene is TRBD1 (5 bases). This CDR3 spans 16 amino acids. The V end was cut by 0 bases, the J end by 5 bases, with 16 bases between. Germline V gives CDR1 MGHRA, CDR2 YSYEKL. In DNA, the CDR3 is TGCGCCAGCAGCCAAGATCGCAGGGCTCTTGCGTATGGCTACACCTTC. Translation: CASSQDRRALAYGYTF.

The chain employs TRBV5-1 and TRBJ2-1; TRBD1 matches 8 bases. V lost 5 bases and J lost 6; bases outside the gene matches: 10. The CDR3 sequence is 15 residues long. Germline CDR1 SGHRS, CDR2 YFSETQ. This CDR3 reads CASSTDRAVGNEQFF. In DNA, the CDR3 is TGCGCCAGCAGTACGGACAGGGCGGTTGGCAATGAGCAGTTCTTC.

The CDR3 sequence: CASSLVTRPRDHGELFF. In nucleotides, the CDR3 is TGCGCCAGCAGCTTGGTAACCCGGCCCAGGGATCACGGGGAGCTGTTTTTT. The V and J genes are TRBV5-1 and TRBJ2-2; D is possibly TRBD1 (5 bases). This CDR3 has 17 amino acids. V was clipped by 0 bases and J by 7 bases, with 19 bases between them. Germline loops: CDR1 SGHRS, CDR2 YFSETQ. Drawing the rest from reference TRBV5-1 and TRBJ2-2, the complete variable domain is KAGVTQTPRYLIKTRGQQVTLSCSPISGHRSVSWYQQTPGQGLQFLFEYFSETQRNKGNFPGRFSGRQFSNSRSEMNVSTLELGDSALYLCASSLVTRPRDHGELFFGEGSRLTVL.

This chain links TRBV3-1 (or the pseudogene TRBV3-2) with TRBJ2-3, with 13 bases aligning to TRBD2. V shed 4 bases and J 6 bases; nucleotides not matched to a gene: 7. Germline V lookup: CDR1 LGHDT, CDR2 YNNKEL (reference sequence). This CDR3 has 16 amino acids. The CDR3: CASSPSLAGGRDTQYF. The CDR3 region has the DNA TGTGCCAGCAGCCCCTCACTAGCGGGGGGGCGTGATACGCAGTATTTT.